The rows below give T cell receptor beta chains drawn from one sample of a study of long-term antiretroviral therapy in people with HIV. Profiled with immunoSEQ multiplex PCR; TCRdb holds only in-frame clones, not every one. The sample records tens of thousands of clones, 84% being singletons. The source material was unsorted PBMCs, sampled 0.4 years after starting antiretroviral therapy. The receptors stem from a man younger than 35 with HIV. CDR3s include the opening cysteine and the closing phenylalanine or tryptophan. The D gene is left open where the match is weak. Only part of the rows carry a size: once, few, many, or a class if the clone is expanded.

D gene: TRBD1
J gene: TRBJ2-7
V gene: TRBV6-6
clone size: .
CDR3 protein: CASSRRDRVYSYEQYF
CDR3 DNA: TGTGCCAGCAGCCGCCGGGACAGGGTGTACTCCTACGAGCAGTACTTC

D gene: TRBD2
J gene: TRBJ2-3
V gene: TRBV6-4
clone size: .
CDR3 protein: CASREREADTQYF
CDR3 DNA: TGTGCCAGCAGAGAGCGGGAGGCAGATACGCAGTATTTT

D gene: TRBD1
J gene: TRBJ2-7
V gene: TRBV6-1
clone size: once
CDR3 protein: CASSEEGGQGSPYEQYF
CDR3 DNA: TGTGCCAGCAGTGAAGAGGGGGGACAGGGGAGTCCCTACGAGCAGTACTTC

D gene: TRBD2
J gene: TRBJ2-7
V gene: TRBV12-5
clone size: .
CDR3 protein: CASGLKGTSGSYEQYF
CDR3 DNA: TGTGCTAGTGGTTTGAAAGGGACTAGCGGGAGCTACGAGCAGTACTTC

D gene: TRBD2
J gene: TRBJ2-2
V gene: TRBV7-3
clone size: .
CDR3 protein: CASSIAGGYTGELFF
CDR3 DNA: TGTGCCAGCAGCATAGCGGGAGGGTACACCGGGGAGCTGTTTTTT

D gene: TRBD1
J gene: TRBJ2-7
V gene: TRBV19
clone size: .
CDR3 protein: CASSITGTGVREQYF
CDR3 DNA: TGTGCCAGTAGTATTACCGGGACAGGGGTACGCGAGCAGTACTTC

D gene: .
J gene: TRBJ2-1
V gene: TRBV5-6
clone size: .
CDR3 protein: CASSLSVLPFYNEQFF
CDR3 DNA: TGTGCCAGCAGCTTGTCCGTGCTCCCCTTCTACAATGAGCAGTTCTTC

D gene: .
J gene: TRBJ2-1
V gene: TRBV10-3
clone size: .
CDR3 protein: CAISESQVTFNEQFF
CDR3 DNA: TGTGCCATCAGTGAGTCCCAAGTTACTTTCAATGAGCAGTTCTTC

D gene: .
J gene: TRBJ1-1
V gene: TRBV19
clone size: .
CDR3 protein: CASIGGGRRDTEAFF
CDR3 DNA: TGTGCCAGCATTGGCGGGGGACGGAGAGACACTGAAGCTTTCTTT

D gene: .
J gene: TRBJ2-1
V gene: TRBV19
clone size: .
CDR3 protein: CASSSRPVNEQFF
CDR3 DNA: TGTGCCAGTAGTTCCCGCCCTGTCAATGAGCAGTTCTTC

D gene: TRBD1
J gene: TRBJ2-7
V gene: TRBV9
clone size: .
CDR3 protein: CASSPTGQGNEQYF
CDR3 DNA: TGTGCCAGCAGCCCGACGGGACAGGGAAACGAGCAGTACTTC

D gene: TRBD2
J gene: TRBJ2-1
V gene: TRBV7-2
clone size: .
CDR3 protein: CASSLEGRGDEQFF
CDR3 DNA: TGTGCCAGCAGCTTAGAGGGCCGGGGGGATGAGCAGTTCTTC

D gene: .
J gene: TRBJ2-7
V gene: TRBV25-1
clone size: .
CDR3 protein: CASSESYEQYF
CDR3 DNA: TGTGCCAGCAGTGAATCGTACGAGCAGTACTTC

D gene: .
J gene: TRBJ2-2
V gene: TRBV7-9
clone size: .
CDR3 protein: CASSSRDQNTGELFF
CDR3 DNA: TGTGCCAGCAGCTCCCGGGACCAAAACACCGGGGAGCTGTTTTTT

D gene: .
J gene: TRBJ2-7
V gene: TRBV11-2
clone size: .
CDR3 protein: CASSLDRSAGSYEQYF
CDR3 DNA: TGTGCCAGCAGCTTAGATAGGAGTGCCGGCTCCTACGAGCAGTACTTC

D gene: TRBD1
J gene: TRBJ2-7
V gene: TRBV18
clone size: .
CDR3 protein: CASSLSSGTGGYEQYF
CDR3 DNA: TGTGCCAGCTCACTTTCCTCCGGGACAGGAGGCTACGAGCAGTACTTC

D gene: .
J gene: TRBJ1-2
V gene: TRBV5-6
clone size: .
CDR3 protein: CASSLVGDYGYTF
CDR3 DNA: TGTGCCAGCAGCTTGGTGGGTGACTATGGCTACACCTTC

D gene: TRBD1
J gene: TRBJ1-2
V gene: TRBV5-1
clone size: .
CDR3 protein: CASSGGTANYGYTF
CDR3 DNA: TGCGCCAGCAGCGGCGGGACAGCTAACTATGGCTACACCTTC

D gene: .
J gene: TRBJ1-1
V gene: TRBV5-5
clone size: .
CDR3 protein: CASSLAPFAGVDTEAFF
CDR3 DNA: TGTGCCAGCAGCTTGGCCCCTTTCGCAGGGGTGGACACTGAAGCTTTCTTT

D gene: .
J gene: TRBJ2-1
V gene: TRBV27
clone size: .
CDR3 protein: CASSSLTLSGTFNVIF
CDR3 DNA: TGTGCCAGCAGTTCACTCACGCTCTCCGGGACCTTCAACGTCATCTTC

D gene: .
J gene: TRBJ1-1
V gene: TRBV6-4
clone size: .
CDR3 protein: CASSDRVGNEAFF
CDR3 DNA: TGTGCCAGCAGTGACAGGGTAGGGAATGAAGCTTTCTTT

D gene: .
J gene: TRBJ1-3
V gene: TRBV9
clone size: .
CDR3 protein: CASSVEGRTLSGNTIYF
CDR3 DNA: TGTGCCAGCAGCGTAGAGGGTAGGACACTCTCTGGAAACACCATATATTTT

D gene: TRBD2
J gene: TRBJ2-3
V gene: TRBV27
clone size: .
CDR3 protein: CASSRGLAGPITDTQYF
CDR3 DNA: TGTGCCAGCAGTCGGGGACTAGCGGGACCTATTACAGATACGCAGTATTTT

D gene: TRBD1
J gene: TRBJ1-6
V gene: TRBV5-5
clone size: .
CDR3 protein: CASSLTGGTSPLHF
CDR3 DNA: TGTGCCAGCAGCTTGACAGGGGGCACTTCACCCCTCCACTTT

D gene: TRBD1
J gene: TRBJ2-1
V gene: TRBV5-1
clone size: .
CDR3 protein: CASSVTGGPYNEQFF
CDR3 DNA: TGCGCCAGCAGCGTGACAGGGGGACCCTACAATGAGCAGTTCTTC

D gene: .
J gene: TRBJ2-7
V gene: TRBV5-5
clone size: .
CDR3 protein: CASSTQPQIEQYF
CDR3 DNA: TGTGCCAGCAGCACCCAACCACAGATCGAGCAGTACTTC

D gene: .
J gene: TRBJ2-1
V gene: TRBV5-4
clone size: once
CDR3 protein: CASSSRGSYNEQFF
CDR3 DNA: TGTGCCAGCAGCAGCAGGGGTTCCTACAATGAGCAGTTCTTC

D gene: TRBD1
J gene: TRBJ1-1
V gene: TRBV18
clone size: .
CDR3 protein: CASSPGTEAMAFF
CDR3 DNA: TGTGCCAGCTCACCCGGGACAGAGGCTATGGCTTTCTTT

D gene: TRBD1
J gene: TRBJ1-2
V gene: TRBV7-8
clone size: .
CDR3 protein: CASSLGDRANYGYTF
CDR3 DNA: TGTGCCAGCAGCTTAGGGGACAGGGCTAACTATGGCTACACCTTC

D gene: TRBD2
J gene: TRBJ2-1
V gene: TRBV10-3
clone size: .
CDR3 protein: CASAGTSAGPPNEQFF
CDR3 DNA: TGTGCCAGCGCAGGGACTAGCGCGGGACCCCCCAATGAGCAGTTCTTC

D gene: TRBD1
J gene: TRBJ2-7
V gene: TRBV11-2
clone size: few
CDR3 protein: CASGTGTGNYEQYF
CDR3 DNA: TGTGCCAGCGGAACCGGGACAGGGAACTACGAGCAGTACTTC

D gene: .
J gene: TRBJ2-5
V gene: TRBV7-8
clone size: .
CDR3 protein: CASSLGVRQWDQETQYF
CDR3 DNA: TGTGCCAGCAGCTTAGGGGTGAGACAGTGGGACCAAGAGACCCAGTACTTC

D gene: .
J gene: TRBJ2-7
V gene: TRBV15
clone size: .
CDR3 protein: CATSREASNEQYF
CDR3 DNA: TGTGCCACCAGCAGAGAGGCTAGCAACGAGCAGTACTTC

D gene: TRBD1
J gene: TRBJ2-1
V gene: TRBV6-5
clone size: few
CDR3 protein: CASSRQGAYNEQFF
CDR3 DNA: TGTGCCAGCAGTAGACAGGGAGCCTACAATGAGCAGTTCTTC

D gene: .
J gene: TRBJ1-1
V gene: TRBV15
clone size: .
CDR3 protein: CATSRDSSEAFF
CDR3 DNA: TGTGCCACCAGCAGGGACAGTAGCGAAGCTTTCTTT

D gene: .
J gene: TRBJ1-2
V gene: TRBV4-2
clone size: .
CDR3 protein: CASSQGSLYGYTF
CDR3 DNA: TGTGCCAGCAGCCAAGGCAGCCTCTATGGCTACACCTTC

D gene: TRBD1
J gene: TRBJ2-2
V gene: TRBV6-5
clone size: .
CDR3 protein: CASSSQTGIVTGELFF
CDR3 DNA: TGTGCCAGCAGTTCCCAGACAGGGATCGTAACCGGGGAGCTGTTTTTT

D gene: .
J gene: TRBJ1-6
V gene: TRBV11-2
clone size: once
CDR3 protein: CASSLVFGAPAGVSPLHF
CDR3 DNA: TGTGCCAGCAGCTTAGTATTCGGGGCCCCCGCAGGAGTTTCACCCCTCCACTTT

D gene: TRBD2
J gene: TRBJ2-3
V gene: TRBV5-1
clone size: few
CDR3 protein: CASTPGQPRASGREDTQYF
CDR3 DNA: TGCGCCAGCACCCCGGGACAACCAAGGGCTAGCGGGAGGGAAGATACGCAGTATTTT

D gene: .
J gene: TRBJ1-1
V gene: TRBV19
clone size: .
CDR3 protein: CASSIDRGTEAFF
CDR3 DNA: TGTGCCAGTAGTATAGATAGGGGCACTGAAGCTTTCTTT

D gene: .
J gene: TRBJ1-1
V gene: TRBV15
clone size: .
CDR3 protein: CATSIMNTEAFF
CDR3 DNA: TGTGCCACCAGCATAATGAACACTGAAGCTTTCTTT

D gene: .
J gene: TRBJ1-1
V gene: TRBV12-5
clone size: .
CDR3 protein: CASKNPPGRETFF
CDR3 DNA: TGTGCTAGTAAAAATCCCCCCGGCCGGGAAACTTTCTTT

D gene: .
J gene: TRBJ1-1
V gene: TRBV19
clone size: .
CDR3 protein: CASLTSGGSSTEAFF
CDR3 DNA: TGTGCCTCCCTAACCTCCGGGGGGTCGAGCACTGAAGCTTTCTTT

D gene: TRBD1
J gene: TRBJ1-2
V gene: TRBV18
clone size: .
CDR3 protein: CASSPSGTGVEIDGYTF
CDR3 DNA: TGTGCCAGCTCACCCTCCGGGACAGGGGTGGAAATAGATGGCTACACCTTC

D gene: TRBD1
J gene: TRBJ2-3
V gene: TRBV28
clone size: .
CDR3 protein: CASSLGQASTQYF
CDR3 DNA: TGTGCCAGCAGCCTTGGACAGGCGAGTACGCAGTATTTT

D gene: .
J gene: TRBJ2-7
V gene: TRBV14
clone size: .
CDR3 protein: CASSQEADHYEQYF
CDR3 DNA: TGTGCCAGCAGCCAAGAGGCAGACCACTACGAGCAGTACTTC

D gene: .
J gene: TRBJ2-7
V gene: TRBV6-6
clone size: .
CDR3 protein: CASSYSSGPQYEQYF
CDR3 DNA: TGTGCCAGCAGTTACTCGTCGGGACCTCAATACGAGCAGTACTTC

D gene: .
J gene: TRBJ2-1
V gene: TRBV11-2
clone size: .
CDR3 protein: CASSFWTESKGQFF
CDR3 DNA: TGTGCCAGCAGCTTTTGGACCGAGTCTAAGGGGCAGTTCTTC

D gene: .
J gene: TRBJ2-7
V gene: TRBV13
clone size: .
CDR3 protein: CASSFRGPSYEQYF
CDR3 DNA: TGTGCCAGCAGCTTCCGGGGGCCCTCCTACGAGCAGTACTTC

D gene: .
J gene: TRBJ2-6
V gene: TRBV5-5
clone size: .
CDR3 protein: CASSPDSRPSGANVLTF
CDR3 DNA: TGTGCCAGCAGCCCGGACAGCAGGCCCTCTGGGGCCAACGTCCTGACTTTC

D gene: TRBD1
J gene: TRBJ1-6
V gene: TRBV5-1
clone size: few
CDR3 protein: CASSPDRNSPLHF
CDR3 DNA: TGCGCCAGCAGCCCGGACAGGAATTCACCCCTCCACTTT

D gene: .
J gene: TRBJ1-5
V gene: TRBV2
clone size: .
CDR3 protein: CASSDLYSNQPQHF
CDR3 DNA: TGTGCCAGCAGTGACCTTTATAGCAATCAGCCCCAGCATTTT